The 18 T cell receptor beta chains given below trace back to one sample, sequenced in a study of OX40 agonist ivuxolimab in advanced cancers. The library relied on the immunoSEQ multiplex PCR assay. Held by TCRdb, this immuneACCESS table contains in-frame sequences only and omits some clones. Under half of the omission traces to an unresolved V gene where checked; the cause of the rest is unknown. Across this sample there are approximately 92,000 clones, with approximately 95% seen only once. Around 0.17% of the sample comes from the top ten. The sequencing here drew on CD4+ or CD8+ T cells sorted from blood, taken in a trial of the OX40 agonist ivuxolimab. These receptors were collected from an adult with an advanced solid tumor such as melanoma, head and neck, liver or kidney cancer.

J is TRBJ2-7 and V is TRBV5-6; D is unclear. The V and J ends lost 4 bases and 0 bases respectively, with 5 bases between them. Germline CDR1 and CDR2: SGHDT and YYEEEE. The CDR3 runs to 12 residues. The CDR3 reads CASSASSYEQYF. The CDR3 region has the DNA TGTGCCAGCAGCGCGAGCTCCTACGAGCAGTACTTC.

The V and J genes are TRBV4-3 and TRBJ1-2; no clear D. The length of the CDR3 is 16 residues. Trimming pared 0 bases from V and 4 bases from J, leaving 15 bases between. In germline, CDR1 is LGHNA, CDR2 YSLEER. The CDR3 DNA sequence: TGCGCCAGCAGCCAAGATAATCGGCTTCTTGGCTATGGCTACACCTTC. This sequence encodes CASSQDNRLLGYGYTF.

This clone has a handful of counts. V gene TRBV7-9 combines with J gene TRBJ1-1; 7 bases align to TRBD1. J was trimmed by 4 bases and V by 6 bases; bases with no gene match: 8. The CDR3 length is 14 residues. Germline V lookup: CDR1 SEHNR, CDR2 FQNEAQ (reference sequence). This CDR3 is CASSSQGSGTEAFF. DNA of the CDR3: TGTGCCAGCAGTTCACAGGGGAGCGGCACTGAAGCTTTCTTT.

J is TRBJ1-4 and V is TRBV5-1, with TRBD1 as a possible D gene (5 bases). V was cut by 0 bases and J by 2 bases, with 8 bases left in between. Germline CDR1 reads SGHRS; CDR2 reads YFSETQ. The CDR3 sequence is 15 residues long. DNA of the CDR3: TGCGCCAGCAGCTTGGAGTGGGGGACTAATGAAAAACTGTTTTTT. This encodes CASSLEWGTNEKLFF.

The CDR3 loop reads CATPPRGLTEAFF. In DNA form, the CDR3 reads TGTGCCACCCCCCCGAGGGGACTCACTGAAGCTTTCTTT. The chain recombines TRBV19 with TRBJ1-1, with a tentative D call TRBD1 (5 bases). The germline CDR1 and CDR2 sequences are LNHDA and SQIVND (reference sequence). Trimming removed 10 bases at V and 4 bases at J, with 16 bases between. CDR3 length: 13 amino acids.

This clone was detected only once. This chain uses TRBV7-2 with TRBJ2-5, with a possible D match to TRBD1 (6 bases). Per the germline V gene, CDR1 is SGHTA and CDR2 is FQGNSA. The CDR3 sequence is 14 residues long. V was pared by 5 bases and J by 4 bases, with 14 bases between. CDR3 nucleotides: TGTGCCAGCAGCCCCACAGGGATGGGAGAGACCCAGTACTTC. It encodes CASSPTGMGETQYF.

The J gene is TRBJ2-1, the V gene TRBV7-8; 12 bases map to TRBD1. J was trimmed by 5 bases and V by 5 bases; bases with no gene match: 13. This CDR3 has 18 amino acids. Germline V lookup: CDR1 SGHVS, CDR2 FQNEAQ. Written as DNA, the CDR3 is TGTGCCAGCAGCCGGAGGCGTATGGGACAGGGGGCTCACAATGAGCAGTTCTTC. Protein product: CASSRRRMGQGAHNEQFF.

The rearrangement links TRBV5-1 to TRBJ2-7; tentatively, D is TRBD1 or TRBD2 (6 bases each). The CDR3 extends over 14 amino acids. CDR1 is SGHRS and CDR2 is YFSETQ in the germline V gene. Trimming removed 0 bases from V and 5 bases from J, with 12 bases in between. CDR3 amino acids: CASSLVGGQDEQYF. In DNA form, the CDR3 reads TGCGCCAGCAGCTTGGTTGGGGGGCAGGACGAGCAGTACTTC.

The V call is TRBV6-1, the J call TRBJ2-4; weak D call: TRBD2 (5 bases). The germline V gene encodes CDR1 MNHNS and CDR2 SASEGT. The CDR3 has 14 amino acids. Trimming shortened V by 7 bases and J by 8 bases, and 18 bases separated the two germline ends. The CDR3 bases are TGTGCCAGCAAATTTCGGGATCCTAGGGACATTCAGTACTTC. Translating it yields CASKFRDPRDIQYF.

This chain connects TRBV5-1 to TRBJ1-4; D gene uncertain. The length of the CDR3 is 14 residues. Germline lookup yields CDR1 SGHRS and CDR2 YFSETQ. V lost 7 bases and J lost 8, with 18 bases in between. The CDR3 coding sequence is TGCGCCAGCCGCATGGGAACGGTGGGAGAAAAACTGTTTTTT. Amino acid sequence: CASRMGTVGEKLFF.

CDR3 region: CASSPRTGKGLEQYF. In nucleotides, the CDR3 is TGTGCCAGCAGCCCCCGGACGGGGAAGGGGCTCGAGCAGTACTTC. The chain recombines TRBV9 with TRBJ2-7; possibly TRBD1 or TRBD2 for D (5 bases each). The CDR3 covers 15 residues. Trimming left V 4 bases short and J 6 bases short, with 20 bases between. Germline lookup yields CDR1 SGDLS and CDR2 YYNGEE.

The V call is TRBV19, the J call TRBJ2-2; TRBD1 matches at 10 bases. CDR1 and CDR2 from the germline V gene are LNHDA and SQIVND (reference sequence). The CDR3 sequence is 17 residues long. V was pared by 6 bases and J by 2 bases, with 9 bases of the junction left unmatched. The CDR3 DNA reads TGTGCCAGTAGCAAAAGGGGGGACAGGGGAAACACCGGGGAGCTGTTTTTT. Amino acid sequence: CASSKRGDRGNTGELFF. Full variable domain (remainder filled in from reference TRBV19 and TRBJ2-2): DGGITQSPKYLFRKEGQNVTLSCEQNLNHDAMYWYRQDPGQGLRLIYYSQIVNDFQKGDIAEGYSVSREKKESFPLTVTSAQKNPTAFYLCASSKRGDRGNTGELFFGEGSRLTVL.

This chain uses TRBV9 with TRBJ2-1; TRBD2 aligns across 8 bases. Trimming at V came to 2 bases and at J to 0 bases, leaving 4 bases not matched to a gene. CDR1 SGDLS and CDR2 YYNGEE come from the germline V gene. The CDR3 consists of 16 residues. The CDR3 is CASSVPAGGSYNEQFF. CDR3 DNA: TGTGCCAGCAGCGTTCCGGCGGGAGGCTCCTACAATGAGCAGTTCTTC.

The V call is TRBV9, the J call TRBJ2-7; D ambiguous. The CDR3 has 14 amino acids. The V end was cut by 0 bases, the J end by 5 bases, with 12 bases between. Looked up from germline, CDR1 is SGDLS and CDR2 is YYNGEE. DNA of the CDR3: TGTGCCAGCAGCGTAGGGGTGGATTTCGACGAGCAGTACTTC. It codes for CASSVGVDFDEQYF.

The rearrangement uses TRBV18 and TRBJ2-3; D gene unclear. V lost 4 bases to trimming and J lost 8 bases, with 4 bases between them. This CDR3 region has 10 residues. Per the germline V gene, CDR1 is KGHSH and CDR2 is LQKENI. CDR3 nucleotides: TGTGCCAGCTCACGGGGTACGCAGTATTTT. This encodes CASSRGTQYF.

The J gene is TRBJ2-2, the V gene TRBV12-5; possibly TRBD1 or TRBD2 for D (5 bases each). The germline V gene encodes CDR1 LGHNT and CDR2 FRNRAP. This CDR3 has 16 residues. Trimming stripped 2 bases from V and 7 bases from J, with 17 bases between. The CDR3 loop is CASGLPTGTQGGELFF. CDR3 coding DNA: TGTGCTAGTGGTTTGCCGACCGGGACCCAGGGCGGGGAGCTGTTTTTT.

The DNA of the CDR3 is TGTGCCAGCAGCTTGGTTCAGGGGGGGCAAGAGACCCAGTACTTC. Translating gives CASSLVQGGQETQYF. V is TRBV5-4 and J is TRBJ2-5, with D possibly called TRBD1 or TRBD2 (7 bases each). Germline loops: CDR1 SGHNT, CDR2 YYREEE (reference sequence). The CDR3 consists of 15 residues. V lost 0 bases, J lost 2 bases, and 11 bases lay in between.

CDR3 region: CASSLRDRDTEAFF. DNA of the CDR3: TGCGCCAGCAGCTTGAGGGACAGGGACACTGAAGCTTTCTTT. The gene calls are TRBV5-1 and TRBJ1-1; 9 bases agree with TRBD1. J was trimmed by 3 bases and V by 1 base; bases with no gene match: 1. Germline assignment: CDR1 SGHRS and CDR2 YFSETQ. The length of the CDR3 is 14 residues.